This T cell receptor (beta chain) was captured by sequencing in a study of shared T cell receptors in the human thymus. The CDR3 covers 15 residues. V was trimmed by 6 bases and J by 4 bases, leaving 21 bases between them. CDR1 and CDR2 (germline): SQVTM, ANQGSEA. The data were produced by immunoSEQ multiplex PCR, yet TCRdb's version contains in-frame clones alone and is incomplete. The table has just under 550,000 clones, about 80% seen once; the top ten hold more than 0.01%. Separately, the same data were catalogued under a study of human thymus T cells.

Sequencing was carried out using thymocytes. This sequence was found in a boy younger than two with a congenital heart defect. The chain links TRBV29-1 to TRBJ1-1; D perhaps matches TRBD1 (6 bases). The DNA of the CDR3 is TGCAGCGTCTTTCCTACGGGACGGGGGGCCACTGAAGCTTTCTTT. Its protein product is CSVFPTGRGATEAFF.